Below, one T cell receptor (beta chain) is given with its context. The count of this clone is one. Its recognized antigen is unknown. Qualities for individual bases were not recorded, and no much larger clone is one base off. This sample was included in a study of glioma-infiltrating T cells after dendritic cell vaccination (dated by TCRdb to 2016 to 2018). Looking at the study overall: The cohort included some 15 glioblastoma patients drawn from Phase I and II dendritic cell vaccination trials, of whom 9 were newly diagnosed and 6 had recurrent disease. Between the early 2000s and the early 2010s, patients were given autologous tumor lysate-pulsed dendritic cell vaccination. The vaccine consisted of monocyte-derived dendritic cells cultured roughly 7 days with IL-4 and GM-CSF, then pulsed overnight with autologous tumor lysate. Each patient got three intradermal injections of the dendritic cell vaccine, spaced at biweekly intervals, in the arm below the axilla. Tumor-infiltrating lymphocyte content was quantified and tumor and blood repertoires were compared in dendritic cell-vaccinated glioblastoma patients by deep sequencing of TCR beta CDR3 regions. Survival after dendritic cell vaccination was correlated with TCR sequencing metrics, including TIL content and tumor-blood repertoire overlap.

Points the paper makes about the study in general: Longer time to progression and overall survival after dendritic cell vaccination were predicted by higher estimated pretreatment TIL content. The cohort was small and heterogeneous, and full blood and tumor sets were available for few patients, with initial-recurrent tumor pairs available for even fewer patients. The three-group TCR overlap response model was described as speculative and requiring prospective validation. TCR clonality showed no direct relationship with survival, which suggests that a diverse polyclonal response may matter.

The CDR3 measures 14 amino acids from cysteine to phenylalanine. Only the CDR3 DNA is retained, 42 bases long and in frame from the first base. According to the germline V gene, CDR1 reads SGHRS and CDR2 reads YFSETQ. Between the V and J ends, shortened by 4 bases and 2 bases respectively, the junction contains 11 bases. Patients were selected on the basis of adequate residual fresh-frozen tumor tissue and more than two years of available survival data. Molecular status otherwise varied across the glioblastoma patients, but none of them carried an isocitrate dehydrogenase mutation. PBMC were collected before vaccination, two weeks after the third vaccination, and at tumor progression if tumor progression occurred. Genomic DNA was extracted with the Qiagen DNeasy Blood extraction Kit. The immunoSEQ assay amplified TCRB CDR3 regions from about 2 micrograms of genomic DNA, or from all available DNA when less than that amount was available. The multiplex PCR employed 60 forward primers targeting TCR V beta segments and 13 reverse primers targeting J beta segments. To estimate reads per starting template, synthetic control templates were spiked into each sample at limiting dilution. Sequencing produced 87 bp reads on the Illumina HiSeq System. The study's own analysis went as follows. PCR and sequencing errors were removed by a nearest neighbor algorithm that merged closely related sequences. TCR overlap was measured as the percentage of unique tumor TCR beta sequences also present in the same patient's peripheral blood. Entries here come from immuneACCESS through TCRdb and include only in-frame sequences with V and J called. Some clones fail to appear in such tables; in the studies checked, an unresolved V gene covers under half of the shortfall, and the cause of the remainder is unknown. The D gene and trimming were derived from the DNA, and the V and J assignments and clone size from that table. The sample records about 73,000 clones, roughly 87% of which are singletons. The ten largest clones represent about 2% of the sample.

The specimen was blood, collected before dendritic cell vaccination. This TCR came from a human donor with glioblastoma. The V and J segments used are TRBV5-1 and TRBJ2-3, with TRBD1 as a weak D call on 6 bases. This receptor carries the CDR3 CASSKTGHTDTQYF. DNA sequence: TGCGCCAGCAGCAAAACAGGGCACACAGATACGCAGTATTTT.